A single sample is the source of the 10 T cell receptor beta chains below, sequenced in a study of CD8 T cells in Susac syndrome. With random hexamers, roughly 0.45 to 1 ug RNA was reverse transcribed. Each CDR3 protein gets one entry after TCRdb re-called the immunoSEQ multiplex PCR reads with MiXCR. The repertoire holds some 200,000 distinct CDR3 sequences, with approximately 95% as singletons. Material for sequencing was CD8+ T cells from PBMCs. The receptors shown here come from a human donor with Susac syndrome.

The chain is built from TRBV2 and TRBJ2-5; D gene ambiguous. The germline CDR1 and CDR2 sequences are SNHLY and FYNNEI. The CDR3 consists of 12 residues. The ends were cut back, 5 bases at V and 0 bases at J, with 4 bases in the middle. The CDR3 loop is CASSTYQETQYF. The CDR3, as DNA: TGTGCCAGCAGTACATACCAAGAGACCCAGTACTTC.

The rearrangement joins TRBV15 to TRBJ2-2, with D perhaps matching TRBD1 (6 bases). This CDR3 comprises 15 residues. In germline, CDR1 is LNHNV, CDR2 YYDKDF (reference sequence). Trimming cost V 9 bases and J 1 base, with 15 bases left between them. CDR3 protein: CATLLETGNTGELFF. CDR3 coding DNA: TGTGCCACGTTACTTGAGACAGGGAACACCGGGGAGCTGTTTTTT.

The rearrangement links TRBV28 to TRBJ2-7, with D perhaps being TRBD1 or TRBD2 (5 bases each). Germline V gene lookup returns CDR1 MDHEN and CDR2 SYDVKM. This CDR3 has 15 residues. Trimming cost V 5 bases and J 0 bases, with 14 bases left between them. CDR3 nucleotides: TGTGCCAGCAGTGTGACCGGGACGCCCTCCTACGAGCAGTACTTC. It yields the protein CASSVTGTPSYEQYF. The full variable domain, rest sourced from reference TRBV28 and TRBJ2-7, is DVKVTQSSRYLVKRTGEKVFLECVQDMDHENMFWYRQDPGLGLRLIYFSYDVKMKEKGDIPEGYSVSREKKERFSLILESASTNQTSMYLCASSVTGTPSYEQYFGPGTRLTVT.

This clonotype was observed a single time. As DNA, the CDR3 is TGCGCCAGCAGCAACGGGGCCCGTGTAGAAGATACGCAGTATTTT. Translation: CASSNGARVEDTQYF. This chain uses TRBV5-1 with TRBJ2-3; D tentatively reads TRBD1 or TRBD2 (5 bases each). The CDR3 consists of 15 residues. Trimming left V 4 bases short and J 5 bases short, with 17 bases between. Per germline, CDR1 SGHRS and CDR2 YFSETQ. Supplemented by reference TRBV5-1 and TRBJ2-3, the full variable domain reads KAGVTQTPRYLIKTRGQQVTLSCSPISGHRSVSWYQQTPGQGLQFLFEYFSETQRNKGNFPGRFSGRQFSNSRSEMNVSTLELGDSALYLCASSNGARVEDTQYFGPGTRLTVL.

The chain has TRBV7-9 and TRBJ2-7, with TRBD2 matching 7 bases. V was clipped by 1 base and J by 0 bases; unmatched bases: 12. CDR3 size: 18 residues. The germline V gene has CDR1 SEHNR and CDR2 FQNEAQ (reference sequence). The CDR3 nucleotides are TGTGCCAGCAGCTTAGGGGGGGAGGGACTACTACCCTCCTACGAGCAGTACTTC. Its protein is CASSLGGEGLLPSYEQYF.

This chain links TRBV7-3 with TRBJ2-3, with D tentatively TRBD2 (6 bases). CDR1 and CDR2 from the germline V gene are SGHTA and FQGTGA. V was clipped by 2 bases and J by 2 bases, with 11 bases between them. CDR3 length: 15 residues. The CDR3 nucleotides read TGTGCCAGCAGCTTAGTTGGGGGGATCACAGATACGCAGTATTTT. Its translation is CASSLVGGITDTQYF.

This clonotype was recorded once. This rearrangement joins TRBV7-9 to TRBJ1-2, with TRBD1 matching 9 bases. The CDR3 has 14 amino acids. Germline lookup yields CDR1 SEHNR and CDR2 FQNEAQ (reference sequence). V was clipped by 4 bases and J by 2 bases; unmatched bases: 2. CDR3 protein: CASSSTGGNYGYTF. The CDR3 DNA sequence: TGTGCCAGCAGCTCGACAGGGGGGAACTATGGCTACACCTTC.

The CDR3 bases are TGCAGTGCTAGACTAGCGGAGAACACAGATACGCAGTATTTT. Translated, it gives CSARLAENTDTQYF. This rearrangement joins TRBV20-1 to TRBJ2-3; 7 bases are a match to TRBD2. The CDR3 extends over 14 amino acids. J lost 2 bases, V lost 2 bases, and 4 bases had no gene match. The germline V gene encodes CDR1 DFQATT and CDR2 SNEGSKA (reference sequence).

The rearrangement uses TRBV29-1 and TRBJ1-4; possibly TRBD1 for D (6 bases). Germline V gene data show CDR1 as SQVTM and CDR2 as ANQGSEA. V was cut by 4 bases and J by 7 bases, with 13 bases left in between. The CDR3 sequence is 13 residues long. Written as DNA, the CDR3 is TGCAGCGTTGCTGCACAGGGATTTGAAAAACTGTTTTTT. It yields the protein CSVAAQGFEKLFF.

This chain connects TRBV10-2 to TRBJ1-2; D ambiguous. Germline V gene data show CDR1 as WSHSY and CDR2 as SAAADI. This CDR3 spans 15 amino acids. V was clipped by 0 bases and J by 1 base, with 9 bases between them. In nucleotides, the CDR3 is TGCGCCAGCAGTGAGTCTTCGGGGATTAACTATGGCTACACCTTC. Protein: CASSESSGINYGYTF.